These T cell receptor beta chains were read from a single sample in a study of T cells of healthy individuals. TCRdb itself ran the 5' RACE reads through MiXCR, one entry per CDR3 protein. Of 85,000 to 100,000 distinct CDR3 sequences listed, 17% were seen once; the top ten hold around 6.4%. The receptors originated from a human donor in good health. Both conserved end residues are part of each CDR3. Fields, in order: V gene, J gene, D gene, clone size, CDR3 DNA, CDR3 protein. A D gene is named only where the DNA matches it firmly. Rows may omit the clone size; those that give it use once, few, many or a size class.

>TRBV5-5|TRBJ2-4|-|few
TGTGCCAGCAGCTTGGGGGCAGGGAACATTCAGTACTTC
CASSLGAGNIQYF
>TRBV12-3/TRBV12-4|TRBJ2-4|TRBD2|-
TGTGCCAGCAGTTTCGTCATAACTAGCGGGATAGCCAAAAACATTCAGTACTTC
CASSFVITSGIAKNIQYF
>TRBV10-3|TRBJ2-1|-|many
TGTGCCATCAGTGGTAATATCTTC
CAISGNIF
>TRBV12-3/TRBV12-4|TRBJ2-7|TRBD1|-
TGTGCCAGCAGTCCAGGACAGGGGTCGTACGAGCAGTACTTC
CASSPGQGSYEQYF
>TRBV10-3|TRBJ2-5|-|-
TGTGCCAGTTCCTCAGCGGAGACCCAGTACTTC
CASSSAETQYF
>TRBV25-1|TRBJ2-2|-|-
TGTGCCAGCAGATCCTTAGACAGGAACACCGGGGAGCTGTTTTTT
CASRSLDRNTGELFF
>TRBV11-2|TRBJ1-2|-|-
TGTGCCAGCAGCTTAGCGGCAAGTACGGGTGGCTACACCTTC
CASSLAASTGGYTF
>TRBV18|TRBJ1-5|-|many
TGTGCCAGCTCACCAGCCTACAATCAGCCCCAGCATTTT
CASSPAYNQPQHF
>TRBV28|TRBJ2-7|TRBD1|few
TGTGCCAGCAGCCTAACCCGGGACAGGGGCTACGAGCAGTACTTC
CASSLTRDRGYEQYF
>TRBV6-1|TRBJ2-5|-|-
TGTGCCAGCATCCCGGGGGGCGGACAAGAGACCCAGTACTTC
CASIPGGGQETQYF
>TRBV6-5|TRBJ1-1|-|few
TGTGCCAGCACCCGTGACGGGAACACTGAAGCTTTCTTT
CASTRDGNTEAFF
>TRBV18|TRBJ1-6|TRBD1|-
TGTGCCAGCTCACTTGGCGGACAGGGGGGGAATTCACCCCTCCACTTT
CASSLGGQGGNSPLHF
>TRBV9|TRBJ2-1|-|-
TGTGCCAGCAGCGCCCCTCCACCCCTCTCCGGGACGGGCTTCTACAATGAGCAGTTCTTC
CASSAPPPLSGTGFYNEQFF
>TRBV20-1|TRBJ2-1|TRBD2|-
TGCAGTGCTAGTAAAGCGGGGGTACCGAATGAGCAGTTCTTC
CSASKAGVPNEQFF
>TRBV9|TRBJ1-6|-|-
TGTGCCAGCAGCGCTGGGATCAGCTCCTATAATTCACCCCTCCACTTT
CASSAGISSYNSPLHF
>TRBV7-2|TRBJ1-1|TRBD1|few
TGTGCCAGCAGCAGACCGGGACAGGGGGCGGCTGGGACTGAAGCTTTCTTT
CASSRPGQGAAGTEAFF
>TRBV5-5|TRBJ2-3|-|-
TGTGCCAGCAGCGATCTACCGGGACGTCCTGGAGCGGATACGCAGTATTTT
CASSDLPGRPGADTQYF
>TRBV15|TRBJ1-5|-|-
TGTGCCACCAGCAGAGTTTACAGGGATCAGCCCCAGCATTTT
CATSRVYRDQPQHF
>TRBV20-1|TRBJ2-6|TRBD1|-
TGCAGTGCTAGGTTAACAGGGGGAGAATCGTCTGGGGCCAACGTCCTGACTTTC
CSARLTGGESSGANVLTF
>TRBV30|TRBJ2-2|-|few
TGTGCCTGGAGTGTCCGGGCCGGGGAGCTGTTTTTT
CAWSVRAGELFF
>TRBV20-1|TRBJ2-7|TRBD2|-
TGCAGTGCTAGAGCTGCCCTAGCGGGAGGGCTCTCCTACGAGCAGTACTTC
CSARAALAGGLSYEQYF
>TRBV20-1|TRBJ1-6|-|many
TGCAGTGCTCCCGTGATGGAGGGGGATAATTCACCCCTCCACTTT
CSAPVMEGDNSPLHF
>TRBV4-2|TRBJ2-3|TRBD2|few
TGTGCCAGCAGCCAAGGACTAGCGGAGGATACGCAGTATTTT
CASSQGLAEDTQYF
>TRBV7-8|TRBJ2-5|-|many
TGTGCCAGCAGCTTAGAAGCTGTGGAGGCCTTTCGAGAGACCCAGTACTTC
CASSLEAVEAFRETQYF
>TRBV20-1|TRBJ2-3|TRBD1|-
TGCAGTGCCGCCGAGGGGCAGGGGGTAACAGATACGCAGTATTTT
CSAAEGQGVTDTQYF
>TRBV7-8|TRBJ1-5|TRBD1|few
TGTGCCAGCAGCCTGGACAGGGAGAATCAGCCCCAGCATTTT
CASSLDRENQPQHF
>TRBV4-1|TRBJ1-3|-|-
TGCGCCAGCAGCCTCATTGGACCGGAACGAGCTGGAAACACCATATATTTT
CASSLIGPERAGNTIYF
>TRBV18|TRBJ1-2|-|few
TGTGCCAGCTCACCTTCTAGCACCACCGATGGCTACACCTTC
CASSPSSTTDGYTF
>TRBV27|TRBJ2-7|TRBD1|few
TGTGCCAGCAAGAGGACAGGGGGCTACGAGCAGTACTTC
CASKRTGGYEQYF
>TRBV4-3|TRBJ1-1|-|many
TGCGCCAGCAGCCACGGTGACACTGAAGCTTTCTTT
CASSHGDTEAFF
>TRBV28|TRBJ2-1|TRBD1|-
TGTGCCAGCAGTTTGGACAGGGTCCGGCCGCAGTTCTTC
CASSLDRVRPQFF
>TRBV29-1|TRBJ1-6|TRBD1|many
TGCAGCGTCGCCCAGGGGGCAAATTCACCCCTCCACTTT
CSVAQGANSPLHF
>TRBV4-1|TRBJ2-5|-|few
TGCGCCAGCAGCCAAGATGGCGTTAGGGCAGACGACCAAGAGACCCAGTACTTC
CASSQDGVRADDQETQYF
>TRBV20-1|TRBJ2-7|TRBD2|-
TGCAGTGCTGACCCGACTAGCGGGGGCAAAATCGAGCAGTACTTC
CSADPTSGGKIEQYF
>TRBV18|TRBJ1-5|-|many
TGTGCCAGCTCAAGGACATATGATAGCAATCAGCCCCAGCATTTT
CASSRTYDSNQPQHF
>TRBV7-9|TRBJ2-3|-|many
TGTGCCAGCAGCTTAGCCACAGATACGCAGTATTTT
CASSLATDTQYF
>TRBV7-6|TRBJ1-1|TRBD1|many
TGTGCCAGCAGCTCTAGCCAGGGGGTGGGGACTGAAGCTTTCTTT
CASSSSQGVGTEAFF
>TRBV11-2|TRBJ2-2|-|many
TGTGCCAGCAGCTCAACCACAGGGGAGGCTAGGGAGCTGTTTTTT
CASSSTTGEARELFF
>TRBV7-9|TRBJ2-3|-|-
TGTGCCAGCAGCTTAGTGCGGGACAGTTGGTCCTCAGATACGCAGTATTTT
CASSLVRDSWSSDTQYF
>TRBV28|TRBJ2-3|-|-
TGTGCCAGCAGTCCAAACCTAGGTGGCGGTATCACAGATACGCAGTATTTT
CASSPNLGGGITDTQYF
>TRBV2|TRBJ1-1|-|few
TGTGCCAGCAATTTGGAAATGAACACTGAAGCTTTCTTT
CASNLEMNTEAFF
>TRBV10-3|TRBJ1-5|-|many
TGTGCCACCGGGGAGAATCAGCCCCAGCATTTT
CATGENQPQHF
>TRBV20-1|TRBJ2-3|-|few
TGCAGTGCTATTCCTCGGGGGGATACGCAGTATTTT
CSAIPRGDTQYF
>TRBV10-3|TRBJ2-2|-|-
TGTGCCATCAGTGAGTCGGCGACCGGGGAGCTGTTTTTT
CAISESATGELFF